The 9 T cell receptor beta chains below come from one sample, sequenced in a study of cytomegalovirus exposure and HLA in healthy donors. With 60 Vbeta and 13 Jbeta primers, the PCR was carried out. Only in-frame clones appear in the TCRdb table, and some are missing; sequencing was by immunoSEQ multiplex PCR. The profile shows about 100,000 clones, 83% of them singletons. The sample taken for sequencing was PBMCs. These receptors came from a man in his forties in good health and CMV-seronegative.

This rearrangement joins TRBV7-9 to TRBJ2-7; D may be TRBD1 (6 bases). This CDR3 has 15 residues. From germline, CDR1 is SEHNR and CDR2 FQNEAQ (reference sequence). The germline V and J ends were trimmed by 5 bases and 3 bases, with 17 bases remaining between them. The CDR3 DNA reads as TGTGCCAGCAGCCGATCAGGGGCCTACATCTACGAGCAGTACTTC. Translating it yields CASSRSGAYIYEQYF.

This chain joins TRBV5-4 and TRBJ1-2; 7 nucleotides agree with TRBD1. Unmatched junction bases numbered 5, after V lost 2 bases and J lost 4 bases. This CDR3 is 14 amino acids long. The germline V gene encodes CDR1 SGHNT and CDR2 YYREEE (reference sequence). CDR3 nucleotides: TGTGCCAGCAGCTTAGGGTCAGGGGGCTATGGCTACACCTTC. Translation gives CASSLGSGGYGYTF.

This chain joins TRBV5-8 and TRBJ1-5, with a tentative D call TRBD1 (6 bases). Germline-derived CDR1 and CDR2 are SGHTS and YDEGEE. The CDR3 loop spans 18 amino acids. The germline V and J ends were trimmed by 1 base and 2 bases, with 19 bases remaining between them. CDR3 loop: CASSLTGSGLVGNQPQHF. CDR3 nucleotides: TGTGCCAGCAGCTTGACAGGGTCTGGATTGGTGGGCAATCAGCCCCAGCATTTT.

This sequence joins TRBV30 and TRBJ2-3; 9 nucleotides agree with TRBD1. The CDR3 runs to 16 residues. The V gene's germline CDR1 is GTSNPN and CDR2 SVGIG (reference sequence). J was trimmed by 0 bases and V by 2 bases; bases with no gene match: 6. In DNA form, the CDR3 reads TGTGCCTGGAGTCCCTACAGGGGGCGAAGCACAGATACGCAGTATTTT. Translating it yields CAWSPYRGRSTDTQYF.

Here the CDR3 DNA reads TGTGCCAGTAGTATTTTGAGTTTGCCGAACACCGGGGAGCTGTTTTTT. It codes for CASSILSLPNTGELFF. V is TRBV19 and J is TRBJ2-2; D is ambiguous. Trimming pared 3 bases from V and 0 bases from J, leaving 11 bases between. Per germline, CDR1 LNHDA and CDR2 SQIVND (reference sequence). CDR3 length: 16 amino acids.

The chain couples TRBV18 to TRBJ1-1; TRBD1 matches 9 bases. V shed 5 bases, J shed 5 bases, and the junction held 9 bases outside the gene matches. Per the germline V gene, CDR1 is KGHSH and CDR2 is LQKENI. CDR3 length equals 15 residues. The chain's CDR3 is CASSMDTGGRTEAFF. The CDR3 bases are TGTGCCAGCTCAATGGACACAGGGGGCCGAACTGAAGCTTTCTTT.

This clone was detected only once. The chain joins TRBV4-2 to TRBJ1-5; D is perhaps TRBD1 (6 bases). V was shortened by 0 bases and J by 2 bases, with 8 bases between the two germline ends. The CDR3 consists of 15 residues. Per germline, CDR1 LGHNA and CDR2 YNFKEQ. The DNA of the CDR3 is TGTGCCAGCAGCCAAGATTACAGGGGCAATCAGCCCCAGCATTTT. As protein: CASSQDYRGNQPQHF.

This chain joins TRBV7-9 and TRBJ2-6; a weak D match, TRBD1 (6 bases). The V end was cut by 1 base, the J end by 0 bases, with 16 bases between. There are 19 residues in the CDR3. Looked up from germline, CDR1 is SEHNR and CDR2 is FQNEAQ (reference sequence). The DNA for the CDR3 is TGTGCCAGCAGCTTAGGGACAGTGTTAAAGAACTCTGGGGCCAACGTCCTGACTTTC. Amino acid sequence: CASSLGTVLKNSGANVLTF.

This sequence joins TRBV19 and TRBJ2-1, with 8 bases lining up with TRBD1. The CDR3 is 16 amino acids. J lost 3 bases, V lost 5 bases, and 9 bases had no gene match. Germline CDR1 is LNHDA and CDR2 is SQIVND (reference sequence). CDR3 bases: TGTGCCAGTAGTCTACCCCCCGGGACAGGCTACAATGAGCAGTTCTTC. Protein: CASSLPPGTGYNEQFF.